This is a list of T cell receptor beta chains from one sample in a study of a mutant IDH1 vaccine in newly diagnosed glioma. Antigens for these TCRs are unknown. The data were produced by immunoSEQ multiplex PCR, yet TCRdb's version contains in-frame clones alone and is incomplete. This repertoire shows around 40,000 clones, roughly 89% found once; its top ten account for around 2.2%. Sequencing was performed on PBMCs, taken from a glioma patient whose treatment included an IDH1 peptide vaccine. Receptors were obtained from a man aged 35 to 55 with glioma. The CDR3 runs from the conserved cysteine through the conserved F or W. Fields, in order: V gene, J gene, CDR3 length, D gene, CDR3 DNA, CDR3 protein. D genes are given only for firm matches.

v_call: TRBV2
j_call: TRBJ2-7
cdr3_length: 12
d_call: TRBD2
cdr3_nt: TGTGCCAGCAACCCCCTAGCGGGGGTTCCTCTATTC
cdr3_aa: CASNPLAGVPLF

v_call: TRBV10-1
j_call: TRBJ2-7
cdr3_length: 13
d_call: NA
cdr3_nt: TGCGCCACCCCGATGGGCGGTGCCTACGAGCAGTACTTC
cdr3_aa: CATPMGGAYEQYF

v_call: TRBV9
j_call: TRBJ1-5
cdr3_length: 15
d_call: NA
cdr3_nt: TGTGCCAGCAGCCCATGGGGCGGTAGCAATCAGCCCCAGCATTTT
cdr3_aa: CASSPWGGSNQPQHF

v_call: TRBV5-1
j_call: TRBJ1-2
cdr3_length: 14
d_call: NA
cdr3_nt: TGCGCCAGCAGCTTAGGAGTTCCTAACTATGGCTACACCTTC
cdr3_aa: CASSLGVPNYGYTF

v_call: TRBV23-1
j_call: TRBJ1-5
cdr3_length: 17
d_call: TRBD1
cdr3_nt: TGCGCCAGCAGTCATCGTACGGACAGGGTAGGCAATCAGCCCCAGCATTTT
cdr3_aa: CASSHRTDRVGNQPQHF

v_call: TRBV2
j_call: TRBJ1-1
cdr3_length: 13
d_call: NA
cdr3_nt: TGTGCCAGCAGTGTCGACGGGAACACTGAAGCTTTCTTT
cdr3_aa: CASSVDGNTEAFF

v_call: TRBV7-9
j_call: TRBJ2-7
cdr3_length: 14
d_call: NA
cdr3_nt: TGTGCCAGCAGCCCCCGGGACAAATCCTACGAGCAGTACTTC
cdr3_aa: CASSPRDKSYEQYF

v_call: TRBV29-1
j_call: TRBJ2-5
cdr3_length: 11
d_call: NA
cdr3_nt: TGCAGCGTCGAGGTTGTGGAGACCCAGTACTTC
cdr3_aa: CSVEVVETQYF

v_call: TRBV18
j_call: TRBJ2-5
cdr3_length: 16
d_call: NA
cdr3_nt: TGTGCCAGCTCAGGATCGAGAGCGGAAGATCAAGAGACCCAGTACTTC
cdr3_aa: CASSGSRAEDQETQYF

v_call: TRBV4-2
j_call: TRBJ1-1
cdr3_length: 14
d_call: TRBD1
cdr3_nt: TGTGCCAGCAGCCACCGACAGGGGGACGCTGAAGCTTTCTTT
cdr3_aa: CASSHRQGDAEAFF

v_call: TRBV9
j_call: TRBJ2-7
cdr3_length: 16
d_call: TRBD2
cdr3_nt: TGTGCCAGCAGCGTCGGACTAGCGGGCAATTCCTACGAGCAGTACTTC
cdr3_aa: CASSVGLAGNSYEQYF